This TCR beta chain was retrieved from a study of CD8+ T cells in alopecia areata. The V end lost 5 bases, the J end lost 3 bases, and 8 bases lay between the germline ends. The germline V gene encodes CDR1 DFQATT and CDR2 SNEGSKA (reference sequence). This CDR3 has 11 amino acids. Investigators isolated RNA and reverse transcribed it into cDNA to act as the sequencing template. Profiling relied on immunoSEQ multiplex PCR, and the TCRdb table lists in-frame clones only, not all of them. Here the sample spans about 110,000 clones, 50% to 60% being singletons. The chain links TRBV20-1 to TRBJ2-7; unclear D gene. Sequenced material: NKG2D-low CD8+ T cells sorted from blood. The TCR originated in a human donor with alopecia areata. CDR3 DNA sequence: TGCAGTGCTCGAAAACACTACGAGCAGTACTTC. As protein: CSARKHYEQYF.